This is a list of T cell receptor beta chains from one sample in a study of response to subunit inactivated influenza vaccine. Each CDR3 protein is one row after TCRdb ran MiXCR on the RT-PCR reads. Among hundreds of thousands of distinct CDR3 sequences listed, roughly 9.8% were seen once. The sequencing used PBMCs from blood, collected roughly 45 days after vaccination. The receptors originated from a man aged 45 to 65 who received an inactivated influenza vaccine. CDR3s include the opening cysteine and the closing phenylalanine or tryptophan. Each record gives: J gene, D gene, V gene, clone size, CDR3 DNA, CDR3 protein. D genes are given only for firm matches. Only part of the rows carry a size: once, few, many, or a class if the clone is expanded.

j_call: TRBJ2-2
d_call: TRBD1
v_call: TRBV5-1
clone_size: few
cdr3_nt: TGCGCCAGCAGCTTGGCCCCCCTGACAGGGGCCGGGGAGCTGTTTTTT
cdr3_aa: CASSLAPLTGAGELFF

j_call: TRBJ2-5
d_call: -
v_call: TRBV7-2
clone_size: few
cdr3_nt: TGTGCCAGCAGCTTGGTTACCGGGAAAGAGACCCAGTACTTC
cdr3_aa: CASSLVTGKETQYF

j_call: TRBJ2-3
d_call: -
v_call: TRBV11-2
clone_size: many
cdr3_nt: TGTGCCAGCAGTTTCTGGGGGATTACAGATACGCAGTATTTT
cdr3_aa: CASSFWGITDTQYF

j_call: TRBJ2-2
d_call: -
v_call: TRBV24-1
clone_size: few
cdr3_nt: TGTGCCACCTCCCCGGAGGACTTCAGGGACGGCGGGGAGCTGTTTTTT
cdr3_aa: CATSPEDFRDGGELFF

j_call: TRBJ2-2
d_call: -
v_call: TRBV12-3/TRBV12-4
clone_size: many
cdr3_nt: TGTGCCAGCAGCCAGGGGACCGGGGAGCTGTTTTTT
cdr3_aa: CASSQGTGELFF

j_call: TRBJ1-1
d_call: -
v_call: TRBV6-2/TRBV6-3
clone_size: many
cdr3_nt: TGTGCCAGCAGTCACCCAAGTAACACTGAAGCTTTCTTT
cdr3_aa: CASSHPSNTEAFF

j_call: TRBJ2-1
d_call: TRBD2
v_call: TRBV27
clone_size: -
cdr3_nt: TGTGCCAGCACCCTTAGCGGGGGGTACAATGAGCAGTTCTTC
cdr3_aa: CASTLSGGYNEQFF

j_call: TRBJ1-2
d_call: -
v_call: TRBV12-3/TRBV12-4
clone_size: many
cdr3_nt: TGTGCCAGCAGTCCTCAAGGAGGGCACTATGGCTACACCTTC
cdr3_aa: CASSPQGGHYGYTF

j_call: TRBJ1-1
d_call: -
v_call: TRBV5-1
clone_size: -
cdr3_nt: TGCGCCAGCAGCTTGGTCCGGGGCGAAAACACTGAAGCTTTCTTT
cdr3_aa: CASSLVRGENTEAFF

j_call: TRBJ1-1
d_call: -
v_call: TRBV5-1
clone_size: few
cdr3_nt: TGCGCCAGCAGCTTGGGGGCGGGGGCGGTTAACACTGAAGCTTTCTTT
cdr3_aa: CASSLGAGAVNTEAFF

j_call: TRBJ2-1
d_call: TRBD2
v_call: TRBV5-1
clone_size: -
cdr3_nt: TGCGCCAGCAGCCGTCGGGAGGATGAGCAGTTCTTC
cdr3_aa: CASSRREDEQFF

j_call: TRBJ2-1
d_call: TRBD2
v_call: TRBV24-1
clone_size: many
cdr3_nt: TGTGCCACCAGTGACGGTAGCGGGAGGGCCTATGAGCAGTTCTTC
cdr3_aa: CATSDGSGRAYEQFF

j_call: TRBJ2-1
d_call: -
v_call: TRBV5-5
clone_size: few
cdr3_nt: TGTGCCAGCAGCTTGGGAATCCTAGCCAGCAATGAGCAGTTCTTC
cdr3_aa: CASSLGILASNEQFF

j_call: TRBJ1-5
d_call: -
v_call: TRBV6-5
clone_size: few
cdr3_nt: TGTGCCAGCAGTTACTCGAATCGGGGGGGCAATCAGCCCCAGCATTTT
cdr3_aa: CASSYSNRGGNQPQHF

j_call: TRBJ2-2
d_call: -
v_call: TRBV13
clone_size: few
cdr3_nt: TGTGCCAGCAACGAGGGCTTGAACACCGGGGAGCTGTTTTTT
cdr3_aa: CASNEGLNTGELFF

j_call: TRBJ2-6
d_call: TRBD1
v_call: TRBV20-1
clone_size: few
cdr3_nt: TGCAGTGCTAGAGGTACTCCGGGACAGGGGGCTTCTGGGGCCAACGTCCTGACTTTC
cdr3_aa: CSARGTPGQGASGANVLTF

j_call: TRBJ2-2
d_call: -
v_call: TRBV12-3/TRBV12-4
clone_size: few
cdr3_nt: TGTGCCAGCAGGTCCTCCCTGGGGCGCGGGACCGGGGAGCTGTTTTTT
cdr3_aa: CASRSSLGRGTGELFF

j_call: TRBJ2-3
d_call: TRBD1
v_call: TRBV5-1
clone_size: many
cdr3_nt: TGCGCCAGCAGCACCGGGACAGGGCACCCTACAGATACGCAGTATTTT
cdr3_aa: CASSTGTGHPTDTQYF

j_call: TRBJ2-7
d_call: TRBD1
v_call: TRBV12-3/TRBV12-4
clone_size: many
cdr3_nt: TGTGCCAGCAGATCCGGGACAGGGGTGGAGCAGTACTTC
cdr3_aa: CASRSGTGVEQYF

j_call: TRBJ2-2
d_call: -
v_call: TRBV20-1
clone_size: few
cdr3_nt: TGCAGTGCTAGGGGGGTCGCGAACACCGGGGAGCTGTTTTTT
cdr3_aa: CSARGVANTGELFF

j_call: TRBJ2-2
d_call: TRBD2
v_call: TRBV30
clone_size: few
cdr3_nt: TGTGCCTGGAGTTTTTTTAGCGGGGGAGGAGGCAGAGAGCTGTTTTTT
cdr3_aa: CAWSFFSGGGGRELFF

j_call: TRBJ2-2
d_call: -
v_call: TRBV7-2
clone_size: many
cdr3_nt: TGTGCCAGCAGCTCTTTAAAAATGGAGCTGTTTTTT
cdr3_aa: CASSSLKMELFF

j_call: TRBJ2-2
d_call: -
v_call: TRBV6-1
clone_size: -
cdr3_nt: TGTGCCAGCATCGGGGGGCGCCGAACCGGGGAGCTGTTTTTT
cdr3_aa: CASIGGRRTGELFF

j_call: TRBJ2-1
d_call: TRBD2
v_call: TRBV5-7
clone_size: -
cdr3_nt: TGTGCCAGCAGCTTGACCCTAGCGGATCACAATGAGCAGTTCTTC
cdr3_aa: CASSLTLADHNEQFF

j_call: TRBJ2-7
d_call: -
v_call: TRBV9
clone_size: -
cdr3_nt: TGTGCCAGCAGCGCGCTAGGGAGCCCTCGGGAGCAGTACTTC
cdr3_aa: CASSALGSPREQYF

j_call: TRBJ2-3
d_call: -
v_call: TRBV12-3/TRBV12-4
clone_size: -
cdr3_nt: TGTGCCAGCACAAACCACAGGCGGGGCAGGGCAGATACGCAGTATTTT
cdr3_aa: CASTNHRRGRADTQYF

j_call: TRBJ1-1
d_call: TRBD1
v_call: TRBV7-2
clone_size: many
cdr3_nt: TGTGCCAGCAGCTTTGGACAGGGCCGAGGCACTGAAGCTTTCTTT
cdr3_aa: CASSFGQGRGTEAFF

j_call: TRBJ1-3
d_call: -
v_call: TRBV20-1
clone_size: many
cdr3_nt: TGCAGTGCTAGAGAGGGGGGTTCAGGAAACACCATATATTTT
cdr3_aa: CSAREGGSGNTIYF

j_call: TRBJ2-1
d_call: TRBD2
v_call: TRBV10-3
clone_size: medium-sized
cdr3_nt: TGTGCCATCAGTGAGTCGATAGCGGGCTCAGGACGCTACAATGAGCAGTTCTTC
cdr3_aa: CAISESIAGSGRYNEQFF